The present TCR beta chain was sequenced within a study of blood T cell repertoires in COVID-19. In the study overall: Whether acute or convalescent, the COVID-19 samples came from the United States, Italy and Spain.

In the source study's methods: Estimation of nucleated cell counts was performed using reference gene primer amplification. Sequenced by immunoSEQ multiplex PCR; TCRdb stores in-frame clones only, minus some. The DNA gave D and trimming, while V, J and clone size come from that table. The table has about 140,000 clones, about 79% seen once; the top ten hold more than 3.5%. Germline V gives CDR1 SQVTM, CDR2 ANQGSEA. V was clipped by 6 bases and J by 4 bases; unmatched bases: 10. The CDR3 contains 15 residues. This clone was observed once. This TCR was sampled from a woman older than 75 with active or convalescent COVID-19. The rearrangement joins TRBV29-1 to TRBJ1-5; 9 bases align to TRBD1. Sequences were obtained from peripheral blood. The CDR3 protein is CSVHTGQGLNQPQHF. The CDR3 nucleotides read TGCAGCGTACATACGGGACAGGGACTGAATCAGCCCCAGCATTTT.